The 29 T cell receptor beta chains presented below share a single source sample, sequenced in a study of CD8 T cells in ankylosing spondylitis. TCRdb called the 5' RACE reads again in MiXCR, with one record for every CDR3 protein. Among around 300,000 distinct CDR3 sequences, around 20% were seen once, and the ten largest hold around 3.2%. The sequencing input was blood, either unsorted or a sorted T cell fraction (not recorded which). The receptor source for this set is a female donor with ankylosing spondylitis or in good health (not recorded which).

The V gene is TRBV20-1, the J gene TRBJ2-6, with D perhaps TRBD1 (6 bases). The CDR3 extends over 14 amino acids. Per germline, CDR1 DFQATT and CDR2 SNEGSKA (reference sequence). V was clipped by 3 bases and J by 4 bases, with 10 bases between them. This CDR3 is CSASTGSGANVLTF. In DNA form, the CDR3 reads TGCAGTGCTAGCACAGGGTCCGGGGCCAACGTCCTGACTTTC.

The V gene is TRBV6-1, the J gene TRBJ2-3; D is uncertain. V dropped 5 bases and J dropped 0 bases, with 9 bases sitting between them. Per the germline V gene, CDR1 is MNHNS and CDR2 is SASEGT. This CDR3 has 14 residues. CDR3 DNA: TGTGCCAGCAGTCCCAACCTAAGCACAGATACGCAGTATTTT. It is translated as CASSPNLSTDTQYF.

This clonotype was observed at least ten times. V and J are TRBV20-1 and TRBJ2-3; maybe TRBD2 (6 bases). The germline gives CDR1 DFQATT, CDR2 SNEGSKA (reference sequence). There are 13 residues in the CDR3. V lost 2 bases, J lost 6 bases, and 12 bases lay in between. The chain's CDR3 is CSARTGLRDTQYF. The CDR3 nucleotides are TGCAGTGCTAGAACCGGACTAAGGGATACGCAGTATTTT.

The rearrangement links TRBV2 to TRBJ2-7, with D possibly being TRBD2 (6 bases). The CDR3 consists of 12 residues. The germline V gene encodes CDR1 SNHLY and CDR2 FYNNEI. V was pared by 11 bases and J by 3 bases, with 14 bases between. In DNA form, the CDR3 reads TGTGCCGGCGGGACGGATTTCTACGAGCAGTACTTC. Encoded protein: CAGGTDFYEQYF.

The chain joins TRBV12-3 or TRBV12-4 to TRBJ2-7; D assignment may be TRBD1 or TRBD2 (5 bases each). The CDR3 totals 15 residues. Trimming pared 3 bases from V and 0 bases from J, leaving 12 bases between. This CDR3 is CASSLRGPSSYEQYF. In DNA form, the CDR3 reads TGTGCCAGCAGTTTGAGGGGTCCTAGCTCCTACGAGCAGTACTTC.

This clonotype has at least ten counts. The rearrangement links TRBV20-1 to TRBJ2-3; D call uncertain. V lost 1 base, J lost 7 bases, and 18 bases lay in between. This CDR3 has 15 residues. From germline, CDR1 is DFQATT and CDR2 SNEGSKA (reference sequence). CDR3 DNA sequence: TGCAGTGCTAGAGCGGGTTCCGAATACAGAAATACGCAGTATTTT. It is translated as CSARAGSEYRNTQYF.

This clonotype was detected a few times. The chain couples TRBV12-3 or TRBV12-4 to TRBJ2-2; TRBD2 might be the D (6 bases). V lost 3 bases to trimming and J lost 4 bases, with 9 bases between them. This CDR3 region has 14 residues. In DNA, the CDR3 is TGTGCCAGCAGTTTTCCCGGGAGCACCGGGGAGCTGTTTTTT. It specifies CASSFPGSTGELFF.

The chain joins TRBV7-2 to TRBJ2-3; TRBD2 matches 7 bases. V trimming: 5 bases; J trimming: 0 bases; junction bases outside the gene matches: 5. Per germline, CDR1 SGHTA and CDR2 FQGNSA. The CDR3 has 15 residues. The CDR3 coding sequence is TGTGCCAGCAGCGTAGGACTAGACAGCACAGATACGCAGTATTTT. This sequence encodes CASSVGLDSTDTQYF.

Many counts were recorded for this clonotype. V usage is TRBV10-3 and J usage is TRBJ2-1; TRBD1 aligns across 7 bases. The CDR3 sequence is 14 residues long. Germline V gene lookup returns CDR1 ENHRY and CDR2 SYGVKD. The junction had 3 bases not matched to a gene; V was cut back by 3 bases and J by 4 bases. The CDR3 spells CAISEGDRYNEQFF. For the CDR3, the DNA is TGTGCCATCAGTGAAGGGGACAGATACAATGAGCAGTTCTTC.

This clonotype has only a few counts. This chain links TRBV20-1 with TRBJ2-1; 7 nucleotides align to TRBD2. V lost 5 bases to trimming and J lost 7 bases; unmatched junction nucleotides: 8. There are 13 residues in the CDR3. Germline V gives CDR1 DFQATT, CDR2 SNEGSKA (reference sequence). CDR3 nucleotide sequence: TGCAGTGCTGAAAGCGGGACGGGGAATGAGCAGTTCTTC. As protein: CSAESGTGNEQFF.

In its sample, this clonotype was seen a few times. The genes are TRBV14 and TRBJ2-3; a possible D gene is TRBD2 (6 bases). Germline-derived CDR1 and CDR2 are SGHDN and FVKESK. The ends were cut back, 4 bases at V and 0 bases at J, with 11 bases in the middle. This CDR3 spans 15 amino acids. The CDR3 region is CASSRTGGSTDTQYF. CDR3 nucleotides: TGTGCCAGCAGCCGAACCGGGGGAAGCACAGATACGCAGTATTTT.

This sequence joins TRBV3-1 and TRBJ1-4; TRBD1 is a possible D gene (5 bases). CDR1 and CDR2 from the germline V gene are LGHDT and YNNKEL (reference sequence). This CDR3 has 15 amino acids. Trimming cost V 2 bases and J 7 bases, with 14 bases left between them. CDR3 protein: CASSQPPGRGEKLFF. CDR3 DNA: TGTGCCAGCAGCCAACCCCCAGGGCGCGGTGAAAAACTGTTTTTT.

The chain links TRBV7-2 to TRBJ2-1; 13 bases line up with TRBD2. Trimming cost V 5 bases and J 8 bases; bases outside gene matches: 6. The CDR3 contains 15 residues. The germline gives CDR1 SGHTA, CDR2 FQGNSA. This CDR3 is CASSHRLAGGDEQFF. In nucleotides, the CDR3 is TGTGCCAGCAGCCACCGACTAGCGGGAGGAGATGAGCAGTTCTTC.

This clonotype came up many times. CDR3 nucleotide sequence: TGTGCCAGCAGGCGGGGCGACAGTTATGGCTACACCTTC. The encoded protein is CASRRGDSYGYTF. The J gene is TRBJ1-2, the V gene TRBV27; D perhaps matches TRBD1 (5 bases). This CDR3 has 13 residues. Trimming pared 6 bases from V and 5 bases from J, leaving 13 bases between. Germline lookup yields CDR1 MNHEY and CDR2 SMNVEV (reference sequence).

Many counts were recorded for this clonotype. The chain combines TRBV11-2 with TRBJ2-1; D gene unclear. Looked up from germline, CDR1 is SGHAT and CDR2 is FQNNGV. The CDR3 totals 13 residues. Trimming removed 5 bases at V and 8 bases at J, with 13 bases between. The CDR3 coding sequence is TGTGCCAGCAGCCCCCAAGTACGATATGAGCAGTTCTTC. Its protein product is CASSPQVRYEQFF.

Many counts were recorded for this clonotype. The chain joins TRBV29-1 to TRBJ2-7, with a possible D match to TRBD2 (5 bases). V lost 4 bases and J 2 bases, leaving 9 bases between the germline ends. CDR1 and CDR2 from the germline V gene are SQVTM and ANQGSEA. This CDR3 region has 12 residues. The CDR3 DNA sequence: TGCAGCGTTGCGAGCGGTCCCTACGAGCAGTACTTC. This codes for CSVASGPYEQYF.

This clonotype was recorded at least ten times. The CDR3 coding sequence is TGCAGCGTTGTTCCAGTCTACAATGAGCAGTTCTTC. The encoded protein is CSVVPVYNEQFF. The chain combines TRBV29-1 with TRBJ2-1, with no clear D. V was pared by 4 bases and J by 3 bases, with 7 bases between. The CDR3 totals 12 residues. Germline V gives CDR1 SQVTM, CDR2 ANQGSEA.

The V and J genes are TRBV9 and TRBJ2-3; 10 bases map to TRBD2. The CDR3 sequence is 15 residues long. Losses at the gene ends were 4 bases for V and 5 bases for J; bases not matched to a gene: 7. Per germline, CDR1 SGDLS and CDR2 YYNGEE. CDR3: CASSLNLAGVDTQYF. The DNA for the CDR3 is TGTGCCAGCAGCTTAAACCTAGCGGGGGTAGATACGCAGTATTTT.

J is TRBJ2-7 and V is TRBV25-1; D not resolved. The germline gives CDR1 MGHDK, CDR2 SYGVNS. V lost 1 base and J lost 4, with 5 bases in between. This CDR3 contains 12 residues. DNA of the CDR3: TGTGCCAGCAGTGAATGGTGGTACGAGCAGTACTTC. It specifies CASSEWWYEQYF.

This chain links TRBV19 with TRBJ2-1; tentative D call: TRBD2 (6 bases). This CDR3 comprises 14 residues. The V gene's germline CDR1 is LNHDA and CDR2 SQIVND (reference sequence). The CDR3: CATRAGLGNNEQFF. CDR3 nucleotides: TGTGCTACACGAGCGGGTTTGGGGAACAATGAGCAGTTCTTC.

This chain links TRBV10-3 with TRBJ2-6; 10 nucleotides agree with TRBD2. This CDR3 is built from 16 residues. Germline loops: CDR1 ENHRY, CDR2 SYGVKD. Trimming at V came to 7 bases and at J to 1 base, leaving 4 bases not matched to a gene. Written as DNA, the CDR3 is TGTGCCATCATGATAGCGGGAGGATCTGGGGCCAACGTCCTGACTTTC. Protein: CAIMIAGGSGANVLTF.

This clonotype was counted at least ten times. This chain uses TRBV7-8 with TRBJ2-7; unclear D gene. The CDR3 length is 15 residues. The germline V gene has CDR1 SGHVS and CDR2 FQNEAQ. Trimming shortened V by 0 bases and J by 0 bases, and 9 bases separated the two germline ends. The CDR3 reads CASSLAPGSSYEQYF. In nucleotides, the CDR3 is TGTGCCAGCAGCTTAGCACCTGGTAGCTCCTACGAGCAGTACTTC.

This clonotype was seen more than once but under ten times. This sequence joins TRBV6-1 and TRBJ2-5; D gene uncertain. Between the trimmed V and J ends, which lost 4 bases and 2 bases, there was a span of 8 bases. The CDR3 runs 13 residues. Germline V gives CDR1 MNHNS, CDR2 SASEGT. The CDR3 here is CASSGIKQETQYF. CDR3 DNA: TGTGCCAGCAGTGGAATCAAACAAGAGACCCAGTACTTC.

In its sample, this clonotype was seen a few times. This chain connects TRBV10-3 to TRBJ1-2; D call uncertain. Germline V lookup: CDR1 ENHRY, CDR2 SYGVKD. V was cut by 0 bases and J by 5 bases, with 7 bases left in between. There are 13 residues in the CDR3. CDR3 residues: CAISESTEYGYTF. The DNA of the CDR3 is TGTGCCATCAGTGAGTCAACAGAGTATGGCTACACCTTC.

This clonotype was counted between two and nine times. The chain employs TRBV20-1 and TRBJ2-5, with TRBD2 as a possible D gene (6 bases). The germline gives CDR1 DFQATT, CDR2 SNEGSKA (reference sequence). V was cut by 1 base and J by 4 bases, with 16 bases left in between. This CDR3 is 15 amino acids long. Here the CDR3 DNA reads TGCAGTGCTAGAGGGGGCGGGAAGGGGCTAGAGACCCAGTACTTC. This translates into CSARGGGKGLETQYF.

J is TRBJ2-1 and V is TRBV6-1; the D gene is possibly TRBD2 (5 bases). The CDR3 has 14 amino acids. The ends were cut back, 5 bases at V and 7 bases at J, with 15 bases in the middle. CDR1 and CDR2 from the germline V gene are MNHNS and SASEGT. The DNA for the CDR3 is TGTGCCAGCAGTCCTCGGGGAGTCGTAAATGAGCAGTTCTTC. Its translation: CASSPRGVVNEQFF.

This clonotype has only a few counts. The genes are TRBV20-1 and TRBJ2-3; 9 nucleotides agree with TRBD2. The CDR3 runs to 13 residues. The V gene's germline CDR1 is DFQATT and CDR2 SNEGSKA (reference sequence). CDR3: CSESGRNTDTQYF. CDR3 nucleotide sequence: TGCAGCGAAAGCGGGAGGAACACAGATACGCAGTATTTT.

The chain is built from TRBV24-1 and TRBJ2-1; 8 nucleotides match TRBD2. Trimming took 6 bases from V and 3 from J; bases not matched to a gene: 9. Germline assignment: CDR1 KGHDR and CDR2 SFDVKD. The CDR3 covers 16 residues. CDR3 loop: CATSPGTRGFYNEQFF. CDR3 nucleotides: TGTGCCACCAGTCCCGGGACTAGGGGCTTCTACAATGAGCAGTTCTTC.

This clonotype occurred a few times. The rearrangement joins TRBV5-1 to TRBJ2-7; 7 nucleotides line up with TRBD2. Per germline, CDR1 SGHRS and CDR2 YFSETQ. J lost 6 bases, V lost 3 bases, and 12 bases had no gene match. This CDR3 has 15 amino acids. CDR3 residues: CASSSSGTFGSEQYF. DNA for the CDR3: TGCGCCAGCAGCTCGAGCGGGACCTTTGGCAGCGAGCAGTACTTC.